The 23 T cell receptor beta chains in this list originate from one sample, sequenced in a study of blood T cell repertoires in COVID-19. TCRdb's copy holds only in-frame clones and misses some; the assay was immunoSEQ multiplex PCR. The data contain more than 50,000 clones, 70% to 90% of them singletons. Source material: peripheral blood. The source is a human donor in a cohort sampled during active COVID-19.

The V gene is TRBV7-3, the J gene TRBJ2-5; 9 bases are a match to TRBD1. Germline CDR1 and CDR2: SGHTA and FQGTGA. This CDR3 region has 15 residues. With V trimmed by 5 bases and J by 5 bases, 9 bases remained unmatched. The CDR3 DNA follows: TGTGCCAGCAGCCCGTTGGGACAGGGCGGGGAGACCCAGTACTTC. It is translated as CASSPLGQGGETQYF.

The genes are TRBV2 and TRBJ2-1; a weak D match, TRBD1 (5 bases). The CDR3 is 16 amino acids. Germline V gives CDR1 SNHLY, CDR2 FYNNEI. V lost 6 bases and J 5 bases, leaving 20 bases between the germline ends. The CDR3 sequence: CASSDRRQTAHNEQFF. The CDR3 DNA sequence: TGTGCCAGCAGCGACCGCCGACAGACTGCCCACAATGAGCAGTTCTTC.

The chain combines TRBV27 with TRBJ1-5; 8 nucleotides align to TRBD1. Trimming at V came to 7 bases and at J to 9 bases, leaving 11 bases not matched to a gene. Germline V lookup: CDR1 MNHEY, CDR2 SMNVEV (reference sequence). The CDR3 totals 14 residues. For the CDR3, the DNA is TGTGCCAGCAAGGTAGCAGGGGGCGTACGGCCCCAGCATTTT. Translated: CASKVAGGVRPQHF.

This clone was counted once. This chain joins TRBV6-5 and TRBJ1-1; 7 positions agree with TRBD1. V gave up 5 bases and J gave up 5 bases; unmatched junction bases: 2. This CDR3 comprises 12 residues. The germline V gene encodes CDR1 MNHEY and CDR2 SVGAGI. The CDR3 is CASSTGVTEAFF. CDR3 nucleotides: TGTGCCAGCAGTACAGGGGTGACTGAAGCTTTCTTT.

This chain uses TRBV18 with TRBJ1-1, with 9 bases matching TRBD1. CDR1 and CDR2 from the germline V gene are KGHSH and LQKENI. The CDR3 loop spans 14 amino acids. V dropped 0 bases and J dropped 4; count of bases not matched to a gene: 0. CDR3 coding DNA: TGTGCCAGCTCACCACCGACAGGGGGCACTGAAGCTTTCTTT. This encodes CASSPPTGGTEAFF.

The rearrangement uses TRBV19 and TRBJ2-5; 8 bases align to TRBD1. The CDR3 has 14 amino acids. V lost 5 bases to trimming and J lost 5 bases; unmatched junction nucleotides: 7. Germline V lookup: CDR1 LNHDA, CDR2 SQIVND (reference sequence). The CDR3 coding sequence is TGTGCCAGTAGTCCCCACGGACAGGGCGAGACCCAGTACTTC. Residues: CASSPHGQGETQYF.

The V call is TRBV6-6, the J call TRBJ2-5, with D perhaps TRBD2 (7 bases). Germline CDR1 reads MNHNY; CDR2 reads SVGAGI (reference sequence). Trimming removed 2 bases from V and 7 bases from J, with 20 bases in between. The CDR3 totals 16 residues. This CDR3 reads CASSYPPGGTGPTQYF. The CDR3 DNA is TGTGCCAGCAGTTACCCCCCGGGGGGCACAGGTCCGACCCAGTACTTC.

The chain links TRBV7-2 to TRBJ2-7; a weak D match, TRBD1 (6 bases). Trimming pared 5 bases from V and 2 bases from J, leaving 19 bases between. In germline, CDR1 is SGHTA, CDR2 FQGNSA. The CDR3 has 16 residues. The DNA of the CDR3 is TGTGCCAGCAGCCCCCACCAGGGGCGTGGGGCCTACGAGCAGTACTTC. Protein: CASSPHQGRGAYEQYF.

This chain joins TRBV7-2 and TRBJ1-6, with D possibly being TRBD1 (6 bases). V lost 6 bases and J 5 bases, leaving 14 bases between the germline ends. CDR3 size: 15 residues. Germline V lookup: CDR1 SGHTA, CDR2 FQGNSA. DNA for the CDR3: TGTGCCAGCAGTCCCTGGGGGCAGGATAATTCACCCCTCCACTTT. This codes for CASSPWGQDNSPLHF.

The V and J genes are TRBV5-6 and TRBJ1-2; a weak D match, TRBD1 (5 bases). CDR3 size: 11 residues. Germline CDR1 is SGHDT and CDR2 is YYEEEE. The V end lost 7 bases, the J end lost 7 bases, and 11 bases lay between the germline ends. In DNA, the CDR3 is TGTGCCAGCGGATTCGGGGGTGGCTACACCTTC. Its translation: CASGFGGGYTF. Filled out from reference TRBV5-6 and TRBJ1-2, the complete variable domain reads DAGVTQSPTHLIKTRGQQVTLRCSPKSGHDTVSWYQQALGQGPQFIFQYYEEEERQRGNFPDRFSGHQFPNYSSELNVNALLLGDSALYLCASGFGGGYTFGSGTRLTVV.

The chain recombines TRBV30 with TRBJ1-1, with D possibly matching TRBD1 (5 bases). V gave up 0 bases and J gave up 3 bases, with 11 bases separating them. CDR1 GTSNPN and CDR2 SVGIG come from the germline V gene (reference sequence). This CDR3 is built from 14 residues. CDR3 amino acids: CAWSVRGWDTEAFF. CDR3 bases: TGTGCCTGGAGTGTAAGGGGTTGGGACACTGAAGCTTTCTTT.

The CDR3 is CASSIGNGGAPDTQYF. The DNA of the CDR3 is TGTGCCAGTAGTATAGGGAACGGGGGGGCCCCAGATACGCAGTATTTT. The chain links TRBV19 to TRBJ2-3, with TRBD2 matching over 8 bases. Trimming at V came to 1 base and at J to 4 bases, leaving 7 bases not matched to a gene. The germline V gene encodes CDR1 LNHDA and CDR2 SQIVND (reference sequence). The CDR3 extends over 16 amino acids. The variable domain in full, completed from reference TRBV19 and TRBJ2-3, reads DGGITQSPKYLFRKEGQNVTLSCEQNLNHDAMYWYRQDPGQGLRLIYYSQIVNDFQKGDIAEGYSVSREKKESFPLTVTSAQKNPTAFYLCASSIGNGGAPDTQYFGPGTRLTVL.

The chain combines TRBV6-5 with TRBJ1-1, with D possibly matching TRBD1 (6 bases). The CDR3 is 16 residues long. Germline CDR1 and CDR2: MNHEY and SVGAGI. The ends were cut back, 4 bases at V and 5 bases at J, with 20 bases in the middle. CDR3 residues: CASSFTPGGGGTEAFF. CDR3 sequence (DNA): TGTGCCAGCAGTTTTACTCCGGGGGGCGGAGGGACTGAAGCTTTCTTT.

The V and J genes are TRBV3-1 (or the pseudogene TRBV3-2) and TRBJ2-1; 7 bases are shared with TRBD1. CDR1 LGHDT and CDR2 YNNKEL come from the germline V gene (reference sequence). The junction had 8 bases not matched to a gene; V was cut back by 5 bases and J by 4 bases. The CDR3 has 15 residues. The chain's CDR3 is CASSTQGVGYNEQFF. CDR3 in DNA: TGTGCCAGCAGCACGCAGGGGGTAGGGTACAATGAGCAGTTCTTC.

V gene TRBV9 combines with J gene TRBJ2-1; D not certain. The CDR3 spans 15 residues. The V gene's germline CDR1 is SGDLS and CDR2 YYNGEE. V was pared by 0 bases and J by 0 bases, with 7 bases between. The CDR3 DNA sequence: TGTGCCAGCAGCGTAGGCATTAGCTCCTACAATGAGCAGTTCTTC. Translating gives CASSVGISSYNEQFF. Looking up the rest from reference TRBV9 and TRBJ2-1 gives the full variable domain: DSGVTQTPKHLITATGQRVTLRCSPRSGDLSVYWYQQSLDQGLQFLIQYYNGEERAKGNILERFSAQQFPDLHSELNLSSLELGDSALYFCASSVGISSYNEQFFGPGTRLTVL.

This clone was seen just once. CDR3: CASSEGLGELFF. DNA of the CDR3: TGTGCCAGCAGTGAAGGTCTAGGGGAGCTGTTTTTT. The chain carries TRBV2 and TRBJ2-2; D is unclear. The CDR3 is 12 amino acids. The V gene lost 1 base and the J gene lost 8 bases, with 5 bases spanning the gap. Germline-derived CDR1 and CDR2 are SNHLY and FYNNEI.

The chain uses TRBV10-2 and TRBJ1-6; 9 nucleotides align to TRBD1. In germline, CDR1 is WSHSY, CDR2 SAAADI. The CDR3 has 14 amino acids. Trimming cost V 4 bases and J 10 bases; bases outside gene matches: 5. Here the CDR3 reads CASSGGQGGSPLHF. Written as DNA, the CDR3 is TGCGCCAGCAGTGGGGGACAGGGAGGCTCACCCCTCCACTTT.

V is TRBV6-5 and J is TRBJ2-7; the D gene is possibly TRBD2 (5 bases). The germline gives CDR1 MNHEY, CDR2 SVGAGI. The CDR3 extends over 12 amino acids. Trimming cost V 7 bases and J 0 bases, with 7 bases left between them. CDR3 coding DNA: TGTGCCAGCACGGCGGGCTCCTACGAGCAGTACTTC. Encoded protein: CASTAGSYEQYF.

The V gene is TRBV30, the J gene TRBJ1-5, with D unclear. The CDR3 contains 14 residues. Germline V CDR1 and CDR2: GTSNPN, SVGIG (reference sequence). V was trimmed by 1 base and J by 2 bases, leaving 9 bases between them. The chain's CDR3 is CAWSAGGGNQPQHF. The CDR3 DNA follows: TGTGCCTGGAGTGCGGGCGGGGGCAATCAGCCCCAGCATTTT.

This clone was observed once. The rearrangement joins TRBV25-1 to TRBJ2-7, with 9 bases identical to TRBD1. Germline assignment: CDR1 MGHDK and CDR2 SYGVNS. After removal of 8 bases from V and 3 bases from J, the junction contained 2 bases not matched to a gene. This CDR3 comprises 12 residues. In DNA form, the CDR3 reads TGTGCCAGCGAGACAGGGGGCTACGAGCAGTACTTC. Translation gives CASETGGYEQYF.

The V and J genes are TRBV18 and TRBJ1-1; 7 nucleotides agree with TRBD1. The CDR3 totals 14 residues. V was clipped by 6 bases and J by 5 bases; unmatched bases: 9. CDR1 is KGHSH, CDR2 LQKENI, per germline. The CDR3 region has the DNA TGTGCCAGCTCGAACAACAGGGGAGAGACTGAAGCTTTCTTT. It codes for CASSNNRGETEAFF.

The chain recombines TRBV25-1 with TRBJ2-3; D gene ambiguous. Trimming cost V 3 bases and J 5 bases, with 12 bases left between them. CDR3 length: 14 residues. Germline V gene lookup returns CDR1 MGHDK and CDR2 SYGVNS. The CDR3 here is CASSENPTGDTQYF. CDR3 DNA sequence: TGTGCCAGCAGTGAGAACCCAACGGGAGATACGCAGTATTTT.

The V and J genes are TRBV19 and TRBJ1-1; TRBD1 aligns across 11 bases. From germline, CDR1 is LNHDA and CDR2 SQIVND (reference sequence). With V trimmed by 3 bases and J by 4 bases, 4 bases remained unmatched. The CDR3 spans 15 residues. The CDR3 coding sequence is TGTGCCAGTAGTATGATGGGACAGGGGGTCACTGAAGCTTTCTTT. It is translated as CASSMMGQGVTEAFF.